Listed below are T cell receptor beta chains from one sample, sequenced in a study of blood T cell repertoires in COVID-19. Using immunoSEQ multiplex PCR, the repertoire was profiled, and TCRdb retains in-frame clones only, with some absent. The sample has about 59,000 clones, 88% seen once. The sequencing sample was made of peripheral blood. All receptors derive from a woman aged 80 or older with active COVID-19. Each CDR3 is given with its conserved first and last residue. The D gene is left open where the match is weak. Size values are once, few and many counts, or a class for expanded clones, and some rows have none.

j_call d_call v_call clone_size cdr3_aa cdr3_nt
TRBJ2-7 TRBD1 TRBV2 NA CASSEGGTGSLSEQYF TGTGCCAGCAGTGAAGGCGGGACAGGGTCCCTGAGCGAGCAGTACTTC
TRBJ1-2 NA TRBV29-1 once CSVERGDYGYTF TGCAGCGTTGAGCGGGGGGACTATGGCTACACCTTC
TRBJ2-3 NA TRBV30 NA CAWKLEGDTQYF TGTGCCTGGAAACTGGAGGGAGATACGCAGTATTTT
TRBJ1-1 NA TRBV11-1 NA CASSSSRVNTEAFF TGTGCCAGCAGTTCGTCGCGGGTGAACACTGAAGCTTTCTTT
TRBJ2-5 NA TRBV7-3 few CASSLSATHGETQYF TGTGCCAGCAGCTTAAGCGCAACCCACGGGGAGACCCAGTACTTC
TRBJ1-5 NA TRBV6-5 NA CASSYNRRGQPQHF TGTGCCAGCAGTTACAACAGGCGGGGTCAGCCCCAGCATTTT
TRBJ1-2 TRBD1 TRBV18 NA CASSPEQGAVYGYTF TGTGCCAGCTCACCGGAACAGGGGGCGGTATATGGCTACACCTTC
TRBJ2-3 NA TRBV3-1/TRBV3-2 NA CASSQDLDTQYF TGTGCCAGCAGCCAAGATCTAGATACGCAGTATTTT
TRBJ2-2 TRBD2 TRBV5-4 NA CASSLDLAGGLNTGELFF TGTGCCAGCAGCTTGGACCTAGCGGGGGGTCTGAACACCGGGGAGCTGTTTTTT
TRBJ2-5 TRBD1 TRBV7-9 NA CASGPDRGRTQYF TGTGCCAGCGGCCCGGACAGGGGACGGACCCAGTACTTC
TRBJ2-5 NA TRBV7-8 NA CASSNLANRRRETQYF TGTGCCAGCAGCAACTTAGCTAACAGGCGTCGAGAGACCCAGTACTTC
TRBJ2-1 NA TRBV2 NA CASGRGVSYNEQFF TGTGCCAGCGGGAGGGGGGTGTCCTACAATGAGCAGTTCTTC
TRBJ2-1 TRBD2 TRBV7-8 NA CASSFGTSLNEQFF TGTGCCAGCAGCTTCGGGACTAGCCTAAATGAGCAGTTCTTC
TRBJ1-5 TRBD1 TRBV30 NA CARTGGGNQPQHF TGTGCCCGGACAGGGGGTGGCAATCAGCCCCAGCATTTT
TRBJ1-1 NA TRBV12-3/TRBV12-4 NA CASSLVFGTEAFF TGTGCCAGCAGTTTAGTCTTCGGCACTGAAGCTTTCTTT
TRBJ2-1 TRBD2 TRBV4-3 NA CASSQGGLAVEQFF TGCGCCAGCAGCCAAGGTGGACTAGCGGTTGAGCAGTTCTTC
TRBJ2-7 TRBD2 TRBV20-1 NA CSASISGGPTYEQYF TGCAGTGCTAGTATTAGCGGGGGGCCCACCTACGAGCAGTACTTC
TRBJ2-3 NA TRBV18 once CASSPPQGTDTQYF TGTGCCAGCTCACCACCGCAGGGTACAGATACGCAGTATTTT
TRBJ1-2 NA TRBV4-2 NA CASSQPGEGSYGYTF TGTGCCAGCAGCCAACCAGGGGAGGGAAGCTATGGCTACACCTTC
TRBJ1-2 TRBD1 TRBV28 NA CASSFPGTGGYGYTF TGTGCCAGCAGTTTCCCCGGGACAGGGGGATATGGCTACACCTTC